The rows below give T cell receptor beta chains drawn from one sample of a study of shared clonotypes between healthy human individuals. Profiling relied on immunoSEQ multiplex PCR, and the TCRdb table lists in-frame clones only, not all of them. The sample lists roughly 700,000 clones, 90% occurring once. Sequencing used memory CD8+ T cells from PBMCs. These receptors came from a man aged 18-30 years in good health. Some clones in this sample may be carry-over from other donors' samples. Each CDR3 is given with its conserved first and last residue. A D gene is named only where the DNA matches it firmly. Size is stated for part of the rows, as once, few or many counts, or as a class when the clone is expanded.

d_call: TRBD2
v_call: TRBV7-6
clone_size: .
j_call: TRBJ2-7
cdr3_nt: TGTGCCAGCAGCCGCAGCGGGAGGGGTCAGTACGAGCAGTACTTC
cdr3_aa: CASSRSGRGQYEQYF

d_call: .
v_call: TRBV27
clone_size: .
j_call: TRBJ2-7
cdr3_nt: TGTGCCAGCAGTTTCGGAGAAGTCCCCTACGAGCAGTACTTC
cdr3_aa: CASSFGEVPYEQYF

d_call: .
v_call: TRBV7-9
clone_size: .
j_call: TRBJ1-2
cdr3_nt: TGTGCCAGCACGGGAAGACTACAGAAGATGAACTATGGCTACACCTTC
cdr3_aa: CASTGRLQKMNYGYTF

d_call: .
v_call: TRBV6-5
clone_size: .
j_call: TRBJ1-4
cdr3_nt: TGTGCCAGCAGTTTATCGGGGACCACTAATGAAAAACTGTTTTTT
cdr3_aa: CASSLSGTTNEKLFF

d_call: TRBD1
v_call: TRBV19
clone_size: .
j_call: TRBJ1-1
cdr3_nt: TGTGCCAGTAGTATCACAGGGGCGAACACTGAAGCTTTCTTT
cdr3_aa: CASSITGANTEAFF

d_call: .
v_call: TRBV4-3
clone_size: .
j_call: TRBJ1-4
cdr3_nt: TGCGCCAGCAGCCAAGATCCGCCCAGCCTGAATGAAAAACTGTTTTTT
cdr3_aa: CASSQDPPSLNEKLFF

d_call: .
v_call: TRBV27
clone_size: .
j_call: TRBJ1-6
cdr3_nt: TGTGCCAGCAGTTTGAAGGGGGTGAGGTCACCCCTCCACTTT
cdr3_aa: CASSLKGVRSPLHF

d_call: .
v_call: TRBV27
clone_size: .
j_call: TRBJ2-2
cdr3_nt: TGTGCCAGCAGTCTCGACGGATTCGGCGGGGAGCTGTTTTTT
cdr3_aa: CASSLDGFGGELFF

d_call: .
v_call: TRBV29-1
clone_size: few
j_call: TRBJ1-1
cdr3_nt: TGCAGCGTTGCTTCGGGGTCGGAGGTGTCCACTGAAGCTTTCTTT
cdr3_aa: CSVASGSEVSTEAFF

d_call: .
v_call: TRBV18
clone_size: .
j_call: TRBJ2-1
cdr3_nt: TGTGCCAGCTCACCATACAGGGTTAGCTCCTACAATGAGCAGTTCTTC
cdr3_aa: CASSPYRVSSYNEQFF

d_call: TRBD1
v_call: TRBV7-2
clone_size: .
j_call: TRBJ1-4
cdr3_nt: TGTGCCAGCAGCACGACAGGGGGAGGTGAAAAACTGTTTTTT
cdr3_aa: CASSTTGGGEKLFF

d_call: TRBD1
v_call: TRBV9
clone_size: .
j_call: TRBJ1-1
cdr3_nt: TGTGCCAGCAGCGTAGGCGAGACAGGGGCAAACACTGAAGCTTTCTTT
cdr3_aa: CASSVGETGANTEAFF

d_call: .
v_call: TRBV5-8
clone_size: .
j_call: TRBJ2-5
cdr3_nt: TGTGCCAGTATAGAGACCCAGTACTTC
cdr3_aa: CASIETQYF

d_call: .
v_call: TRBV29-1
clone_size: few
j_call: TRBJ2-1
cdr3_nt: TGCAGCGCGGAGAACAATGAGCAGTTCTTC
cdr3_aa: CSAENNEQFF

d_call: .
v_call: TRBV7-9
clone_size: .
j_call: TRBJ2-3
cdr3_nt: TGTGCCAGCAGCCGTGGGCTAGCGACAGATACGCAGTATTTT
cdr3_aa: CASSRGLATDTQYF

d_call: TRBD1
v_call: TRBV27
clone_size: once
j_call: TRBJ2-2
cdr3_nt: TGTGCCAGCTGGACAGGGGGTGACACCGGGGAGCTGTTTTTT
cdr3_aa: CASWTGGDTGELFF

d_call: .
v_call: TRBV29-1
clone_size: .
j_call: TRBJ2-7
cdr3_nt: TGCAGCGTCAGGCGTGGGTTGGGGGACGGCTCGGGCGAGCAGTACTTC
cdr3_aa: CSVRRGLGDGSGEQYF

d_call: .
v_call: TRBV16
clone_size: .
j_call: TRBJ1-2
cdr3_nt: TGTGCCAGCAGCCGGGGAGGGAGTGGCTACACCTTC
cdr3_aa: CASSRGGSGYTF

d_call: .
v_call: TRBV9
clone_size: .
j_call: TRBJ1-2
cdr3_nt: TGTGCCAGCAGCGTAGCAGGGGAAGGCTACACCTTC
cdr3_aa: CASSVAGEGYTF

d_call: .
v_call: TRBV28
clone_size: .
j_call: TRBJ1-1
cdr3_nt: TGTGCCAGCAGTTTTTTGACCAACTGGGGCACTGAAGCTTTCTTT
cdr3_aa: CASSFLTNWGTEAFF

d_call: TRBD1
v_call: TRBV9
clone_size: .
j_call: TRBJ2-5
cdr3_nt: TGTGCCAGCAGCGTACGACAGGGTTCGGAGACCCAGTACTTC
cdr3_aa: CASSVRQGSETQYF

d_call: .
v_call: TRBV18
clone_size: .
j_call: TRBJ1-1
cdr3_nt: TGTGCCAGCTCACCCCCCCGGGTGACGGCGAACACTGAAGCTTTCTTT
cdr3_aa: CASSPPRVTANTEAFF

d_call: TRBD2
v_call: TRBV4-1
clone_size: .
j_call: TRBJ2-1
cdr3_nt: TGCGCCAGCAGCCATTCGGGGACTAGCGGTTCCTACAATGAGCAGTTCTTC
cdr3_aa: CASSHSGTSGSYNEQFF

d_call: .
v_call: TRBV4-1
clone_size: .
j_call: TRBJ1-4
cdr3_nt: TGCGCCAGCAGCCCCCCCGGAACGAAAGGCGAAAAACTGTTTTTT
cdr3_aa: CASSPPGTKGEKLFF

d_call: .
v_call: TRBV9
clone_size: .
j_call: TRBJ2-7
cdr3_nt: TGTGCCAGCAGCCCGGGGAACCCGATCTACGAGCAGTACTTC
cdr3_aa: CASSPGNPIYEQYF

d_call: .
v_call: TRBV5-1
clone_size: .
j_call: TRBJ2-1
cdr3_nt: TGCGCCAGCAGAACCCTAAGCGAGGAGTTCTTC
cdr3_aa: CASRTLSEEFF

d_call: .
v_call: TRBV30
clone_size: .
j_call: TRBJ2-2
cdr3_nt: TGTGCCTGCCATAAGCCTGTCGGGGAGCTGTTTTTT
cdr3_aa: CACHKPVGELFF

d_call: .
v_call: TRBV28
clone_size: .
j_call: TRBJ1-4
cdr3_nt: TGTGCCAGCAGTTACCCCATCCCCCTTAATCCCGGGAGTATGGAAAAACTGTTTTTT
cdr3_aa: CASSYPIPLNPGSMEKLFF

d_call: TRBD1
v_call: TRBV28
clone_size: .
j_call: TRBJ1-2
cdr3_nt: TGTGCCACCACCCCCGCTTACAGGGACAGGGCCAACTATGGCTACACCTTC
cdr3_aa: CATTPAYRDRANYGYTF

d_call: .
v_call: TRBV28
clone_size: .
j_call: TRBJ2-3
cdr3_nt: TGTGCCAGCAGGGAACGACAACGCACAGATACGCAGTATTTT
cdr3_aa: CASRERQRTDTQYF

d_call: TRBD1
v_call: TRBV27
clone_size: .
j_call: TRBJ1-1
cdr3_nt: TGTGCCAGCAGTTTAAATTACGGGACAGGGCTGAACACTGAAGCTTTCTTT
cdr3_aa: CASSLNYGTGLNTEAFF

d_call: .
v_call: TRBV7-9
clone_size: .
j_call: TRBJ2-5
cdr3_nt: TGTGCCAGCAGCTCTTTCGTCGGGGGAGAACGGGAGACCCAGTACTTC
cdr3_aa: CASSSFVGGERETQYF

d_call: TRBD2
v_call: TRBV6-4
clone_size: .
j_call: TRBJ2-1
cdr3_nt: TGTGCCAGCAGTGCGGGACTAGCGGGTAGGGATGAGCAGTTCTTC
cdr3_aa: CASSAGLAGRDEQFF

d_call: .
v_call: TRBV7-9
clone_size: .
j_call: TRBJ2-1
cdr3_nt: TGTGCCAGCAGCCCAACGCGGGCCCGCACCCCTCTATCCTACAATGAGCAGTTCTTC
cdr3_aa: CASSPTRARTPLSYNEQFF

d_call: TRBD1
v_call: TRBV27
clone_size: .
j_call: TRBJ2-7
cdr3_nt: TGTGCCAGCAGTTTATTGGGGACAGGTTTATACGAGCAGTACTTC
cdr3_aa: CASSLLGTGLYEQYF

d_call: .
v_call: TRBV27
clone_size: .
j_call: TRBJ1-1
cdr3_nt: TGTGCCAGCAGTGCAGCCCCGAACACTGAAGCTTTCTTT
cdr3_aa: CASSAAPNTEAFF

d_call: TRBD2
v_call: TRBV27
clone_size: .
j_call: TRBJ2-5
cdr3_nt: TGTGCCAGCAGCCCGAAAGTTGGACTAGCGGGTGAAGAGACCCAGTACTTC
cdr3_aa: CASSPKVGLAGEETQYF

d_call: .
v_call: TRBV27
clone_size: .
j_call: TRBJ2-7
cdr3_nt: TGTGCCAGTAACCCACAGGGAGACCCCTACGAGCAGTACTTC
cdr3_aa: CASNPQGDPYEQYF

d_call: TRBD1
v_call: TRBV6-6
clone_size: .
j_call: TRBJ1-2
cdr3_nt: TGTGCCAGCAGTTACTCCCCACAGGGGGGGGGACGCGGCTACACCTTC
cdr3_aa: CASSYSPQGGGRGYTF

d_call: .
v_call: TRBV14
clone_size: .
j_call: TRBJ1-3
cdr3_nt: TGTGCCAGCAGCCAAGAGACGGTTTTCGGCTACAACTCTGGAAACACCATATATTTT
cdr3_aa: CASSQETVFGYNSGNTIYF

d_call: TRBD2
v_call: TRBV7-8
clone_size: .
j_call: TRBJ2-3
cdr3_nt: TGTGCCAGCAGCTTAGAAGTAGCGGGAGTTTGGGATACGCAGTATTTT
cdr3_aa: CASSLEVAGVWDTQYF

d_call: .
v_call: TRBV29-1
clone_size: .
j_call: TRBJ1-1
cdr3_nt: TGCAGCGTGGAAAACACTGAAGCTTTCTTT
cdr3_aa: CSVENTEAFF

d_call: .
v_call: TRBV28
clone_size: .
j_call: TRBJ2-7
cdr3_nt: TGTGCCGGCCAGAGTTCTCGGCAGGGTGAACTCTACGAGCAGTACTTC
cdr3_aa: CAGQSSRQGELYEQYF

d_call: .
v_call: TRBV7-3
clone_size: few
j_call: TRBJ1-3
cdr3_nt: TGTGCCAGCAGCTTAAGCGGGGCTGGAAACACCATATATTTT
cdr3_aa: CASSLSGAGNTIYF

d_call: .
v_call: TRBV5-1
clone_size: .
j_call: TRBJ2-1
cdr3_nt: TGCGCCAGCAGGGTTAGGGGGGCGATGTCCAATGAGCAGTTCTTC
cdr3_aa: CASRVRGAMSNEQFF

d_call: .
v_call: TRBV5-6
clone_size: .
j_call: TRBJ1-2
cdr3_nt: TGTGCCAGCAGCATACTTACAGGGCTCTATGGCTACACCTTC
cdr3_aa: CASSILTGLYGYTF

d_call: .
v_call: TRBV19
clone_size: .
j_call: TRBJ1-5
cdr3_nt: TGTGCCAGTAGTATAGAGCTGGGAAGGATCTCGAATCAGCCCCAGCATTTT
cdr3_aa: CASSIELGRISNQPQHF

d_call: TRBD2
v_call: TRBV19
clone_size: once
j_call: TRBJ2-1
cdr3_nt: TGTGCCAGTAGAGTCGGACTAGCGGGAGGGAGGAAAAATGAGCAGTTCTTC
cdr3_aa: CASRVGLAGGRKNEQFF

d_call: .
v_call: TRBV6-5
clone_size: .
j_call: TRBJ2-7
cdr3_nt: TGTGCCAGCAGTTCCACCCTAGGGCGATACTACGAGCAGTACTTC
cdr3_aa: CASSSTLGRYYEQYF

d_call: TRBD2
v_call: TRBV27
clone_size: once
j_call: TRBJ2-1
cdr3_nt: TGTGCCAGCATCACAACCACGGGACTAGCGAATGAGCAGTTCTTC
cdr3_aa: CASITTTGLANEQFF

d_call: .
v_call: TRBV20-1
clone_size: .
j_call: TRBJ1-3
cdr3_nt: TGCAGTACTTTATCGGGAAACACCATATATTTT
cdr3_aa: CSTLSGNTIYF

d_call: TRBD2
v_call: TRBV28
clone_size: .
j_call: TRBJ2-1
cdr3_nt: TGTGCCAGCAGCTCGACTAGCCGGGGCAATGAGCAGTTCTTC
cdr3_aa: CASSSTSRGNEQFF

d_call: .
v_call: TRBV19
clone_size: once
j_call: TRBJ2-3
cdr3_nt: TGTGCCAGTAGTATCCAGGGGCACTTCACAGATACGCAGTATTTT
cdr3_aa: CASSIQGHFTDTQYF

d_call: TRBD1
v_call: TRBV27
clone_size: .
j_call: TRBJ1-2
cdr3_nt: TGTGCCAGCAGTGGGGACAGGGTCGCCTATGGCTACACCTTC
cdr3_aa: CASSGDRVAYGYTF

d_call: .
v_call: TRBV5-1
clone_size: .
j_call: TRBJ1-3
cdr3_nt: TGCGCCAGCAGCGGTAAGGGCAGCTCTGGAAACACCATATATTTT
cdr3_aa: CASSGKGSSGNTIYF

d_call: TRBD2
v_call: TRBV7-3
clone_size: .
j_call: TRBJ2-2
cdr3_nt: TGTGCCAGCAGCTTAATGGGCGGGAGGGCCCTTGGCGGGGAGCTGTTTTTT
cdr3_aa: CASSLMGGRALGGELFF

d_call: TRBD1
v_call: TRBV30
clone_size: few
j_call: TRBJ1-1
cdr3_nt: TGTGCCTGGACTAGGACAGGGAGGGCCACTGAAGCTTTCTTT
cdr3_aa: CAWTRTGRATEAFF

d_call: .
v_call: TRBV6-6
clone_size: .
j_call: TRBJ1-1
cdr3_nt: TGTGCCAGCACGGGGTGGGGGGTGAACACTGAAGCTTTCTTT
cdr3_aa: CASTGWGVNTEAFF

d_call: TRBD2
v_call: TRBV27
clone_size: .
j_call: TRBJ2-7
cdr3_nt: TGTGCCAGCAGTCCTCTGACTAGCGGAGACGGTTACGAGCAGTACTTC
cdr3_aa: CASSPLTSGDGYEQYF